This entry lists 16 T cell receptor beta chains sequenced from one sample in a study of blood T cell repertoires in COVID-19. The repertoire was sequenced with immunoSEQ multiplex PCR; TCRdb's copy has only in-frame clones and lacks some. The profile shows around 280,000 clones, 88% of them singletons. Specimen: peripheral blood. Source of these receptors: a woman between 25 and 40 years old with COVID-19, enrolled during active disease.

The chain uses TRBV7-2 and TRBJ2-7; the D is unclear. The V end was cut by 6 bases, the J end by 2 bases, with 17 bases between. The CDR3 has 15 residues. Germline V lookup: CDR1 SGHTA, CDR2 FQGNSA. Here the CDR3 reads CASRAAGRSPYEQYF. As DNA, the CDR3 is TGTGCCAGCAGAGCCGCCGGCCGGAGTCCCTACGAGCAGTACTTC.

The chain joins TRBV5-5 to TRBJ1-5; D may be TRBD1 (5 bases). V was trimmed by 0 bases and J by 5 bases, leaving 12 bases between them. CDR1 is SGHKS, CDR2 YYEKEE, per germline (reference sequence). The CDR3 runs 15 residues. CDR3 in amino acids: CASSLEGDIHQPQHF. DNA of the CDR3: TGTGCCAGCAGCTTGGAAGGGGATATCCATCAGCCCCAGCATTTT.

This chain links TRBV28 with TRBJ1-5; 8 nucleotides match TRBD1. CDR1 and CDR2 (germline): MDHEN, SYDVKM. This CDR3 is 15 amino acids long. The J segment lost 7 bases and the V segment lost 3 bases, leaving 8 bases of the junction unmatched. In DNA, the CDR3 is TGTGCCAGCAGTTTCTCCGGACAGGGCGGACAGCCCCAGCATTTT. Its translation: CASSFSGQGGQPQHF.

The chain recombines TRBV6-5 with TRBJ2-3, with 9 bases identical to TRBD1. The CDR3 runs 14 residues. Unmatched junction bases numbered 7, after V lost 7 bases and J lost 5 bases. Germline lookup yields CDR1 MNHEY and CDR2 SVGAGI. CDR3 loop: CASKAGTGKDTQYF. CDR3 DNA: TGTGCCAGCAAGGCCGGGACAGGGAAAGATACGCAGTATTTT.

The chain uses TRBV6-5 and TRBJ1-6, with 8 bases lining up with TRBD1. V trimming: 6 bases; J trimming: 7 bases; junction bases outside the gene matches: 8. The germline CDR1 and CDR2 sequences are MNHEY and SVGAGI. CDR3 length: 15 amino acids. The CDR3 here is CASSPTGQENSPLHF. CDR3 bases: TGTGCCAGCAGCCCCACGGGACAGGAGAATTCACCCCTCCACTTT.

This rearrangement joins TRBV28 to TRBJ2-3, with 15 bases that match TRBD2. CDR1 MDHEN and CDR2 SYDVKM come from the germline V gene. The CDR3 sequence is 18 residues long. With 3 bases clipped from V and 1 base from J, the junction kept 5 bases outside the gene matches. CDR3 DNA: TGTGCCAGCAGTTTTAGGACTAGCGGGAGGGAAGGCACAGATACGCAGTATTTT. It translates to CASSFRTSGREGTDTQYF.

The rearrangement uses TRBV2 and TRBJ2-3; D unresolved. This CDR3 has 14 residues. With 7 bases removed from V and 1 base from J, the gap between germline ends came to 12 bases. The V gene's germline CDR1 is SNHLY and CDR2 FYNNEI. CDR3 protein: CASNVPLGTDTQYF. The CDR3, as DNA: TGTGCCAGCAACGTCCCCCTAGGCACAGATACGCAGTATTTT.

This chain joins TRBV7-2 and TRBJ1-2; TRBD1 aligns across 7 bases. The CDR3 length is 14 residues. J lost 2 bases, V lost 6 bases, and 6 bases had no gene match. CDR1 and CDR2 (germline): SGHTA, FQGNSA. The CDR3 DNA is TGTGCCAGCAGAACCGGGACAGTGAACTATGGCTACACCTTC. It is translated as CASRTGTVNYGYTF. Full variable domain (rest looked up from reference TRBV7-2 and TRBJ1-2): GAGVSQSPSNKVTEKGKDVELRCDPISGHTALYWYRQSLGQGLEFLIYFQGNSAPDKSGLPSDRFSAERTGGSVSTLTIQRTQQEDSAVYLCASRTGTVNYGYTFGSGTRLTVV.

The chain uses TRBV27 and TRBJ2-5; possible D gene TRBD2, 5 bases. Per germline, CDR1 MNHEY and CDR2 SMNVEV (reference sequence). Between the trimmed V and J ends, which lost 6 bases and 7 bases, there was a span of 12 bases. The CDR3 consists of 12 residues. The CDR3 sequence: CASRNPEGTQYF. The DNA of the CDR3 is TGTGCCAGCAGGAACCCCGAGGGGACCCAGTACTTC.

This clone was observed a single time. This chain links TRBV3-1 (or the pseudogene TRBV3-2) with TRBJ1-5; TRBD1 is a possible D gene (5 bases). CDR1 and CDR2 from the germline V gene are LGHDT and YNNKEL (reference sequence). This CDR3 has 14 amino acids. V was shortened by 0 bases and J by 6 bases, with 9 bases between the two germline ends. CDR3 residues: CASSQDRGGQPQHF. CDR3 DNA: TGTGCCAGCAGCCAAGATCGGGGGGGTCAGCCCCAGCATTTT.

The chain recombines TRBV6-5 with TRBJ2-1, with TRBD2 matching over 7 bases. V trimming: 3 bases; J trimming: 2 bases; junction bases outside the gene matches: 4. CDR3 length equals 15 residues. The V gene's germline CDR1 is MNHEY and CDR2 SVGAGI. The CDR3, as DNA: TGTGCCAGCAGTTATGCGGGAGTAGCCTACAATGAGCAGTTCTTC. Its translation is CASSYAGVAYNEQFF.

The chain recombines TRBV11-3 with TRBJ2-1; no clear D gene. Trimming cost V 1 base and J 6 bases, with 10 bases left between them. Germline-derived CDR1 and CDR2 are SGHNT and YENEEA. The CDR3 loop spans 14 amino acids. The CDR3 sequence: CASSLAPPGNEQFF. CDR3 bases: TGTGCCAGCAGCTTAGCCCCCCCGGGCAATGAGCAGTTCTTC. The entire variable domain, with the rest obtained from reference TRBV11-3 and TRBJ2-1, is as follows: EAGVVQSPRYKIIEKKQPVAFWCNPISGHNTLYWYLQNLGQGPELLIRYENEEAVDDSQLPKDRFSAERLKGVDSTLKIQPAELGDSAVYLCASSLAPPGNEQFFGPGTRLTVL.

The V call is TRBV6-5, the J call TRBJ1-3; 7 bases match TRBD1. The ends lost 5 bases at V and 1 base at J; junction bases unmatched: 5. This CDR3 has 15 amino acids. CDR1 MNHEY and CDR2 SVGAGI come from the germline V gene. This CDR3 is CASSRTGRSGNTIYF. The DNA for the CDR3 is TGTGCCAGCAGTAGGACAGGACGGTCTGGAAACACCATATATTTT.

This clone occurred once. CDR3 bases: TGTGCCAGCTCCCGCGAGGGTGCCTATGGCTACACCTTC. This translates into CASSREGAYGYTF. The chain links TRBV6-5 to TRBJ1-2; no firm D call. V lost 8 bases, J lost 4 bases, and 14 bases lay in between. In germline, CDR1 is MNHEY, CDR2 SVGAGI. The CDR3 has 13 residues.

The V gene is TRBV18, the J gene TRBJ2-3; D possibly corresponds to TRBD1 (5 bases). The CDR3 is 15 residues long. Trimming removed 5 bases at V and 2 bases at J, with 14 bases between. Germline V CDR1 and CDR2: KGHSH, LQKENI. The CDR3 nucleotides are TGTGCCAGCTCATGGCAAGAAGGGGCCACAGATACGCAGTATTTT. Encoded protein: CASSWQEGATDTQYF. Complete variable domain (other parts from reference TRBV18 and TRBJ2-3): NAGVMQNPRHLVRRRGQEARLRCSPMKGHSHVYWYRQLPEEGLKFMVYLQKENIIDESGMPKERFSAEFPKEGPSILRIQQVVRGDSAAYFCASSWQEGATDTQYFGPGTRLTVL.

This chain uses TRBV7-9 with TRBJ2-7, with 11 bases lining up with TRBD2. The CDR3 has 16 residues. Per the germline V gene, CDR1 is SEHNR and CDR2 is FQNEAQ (reference sequence). Trimming took 3 bases from V and 0 from J; bases not matched to a gene: 4. The CDR3 loop reads CASSLGSGRVSYEQYF. CDR3 nucleotide sequence: TGTGCCAGCAGCTTGGGTAGCGGGAGGGTCTCCTACGAGCAGTACTTC. Based on the CDR3 plus reference TRBV7-9 and TRBJ2-7, the full variable domain is DTGVSQNPRHKITKRGQNVTFRCDPISEHNRLYWYRQTLGQGPEFLTYFQNEAQLEKSRLLSDRFSAERPKGSFSTLEIQRTEQGDSAMYLCASSLGSGRVSYEQYFGPGTRLTVT.